This T cell receptor (beta chain) was sequenced for a study of OX40 agonist ivuxolimab in advanced cancers. The CDR3 has 16 residues. The junction had 6 bases not matched to a gene; V was cut back by 3 bases and J by 1 base. Germline values: CDR1 SGHDT, CDR2 YYEEEE. Assay used: immunoSEQ multiplex PCR; TCRdb lists only in-frame clones, some missing. The sample consists of about 32,000 clones, approximately 90% of them appearing once. The rearrangement links TRBV5-6 to TRBJ2-7, with 11 bases lining up with TRBD2. The clonotype was recovered from an adult with an advanced solid tumor such as melanoma, head and neck, liver or kidney cancer. The sequenced sample was CD4+ or CD8+ T cells sorted from blood, obtained in a trial of the OX40 agonist ivuxolimab. CDR3 region: CASSWGGLAVSYEQYF. The CDR3 DNA reads TGTGCCAGCAGCTGGGGGGGACTAGCGGTTTCCTACGAGCAGTACTTC.